The source of this T cell receptor beta chain is a study of CD8 T cells in ankylosing spondylitis. In making TCR beta libraries, quantitative 5'-RACE with molecular barcodes was used. TCRdb redid the calling of the 5' RACE reads with MiXCR, one entry per CDR3 protein. The data show approximately 300,000 distinct CDR3 sequences, approximately 8.2% seen once. Study-level points and caveats: Prior work had noted some motif variants in reactive arthritis blood and synovial fluid. One TCR beta motif, made up of several highly homologous variants, appeared characteristic of ankylosing spondylitis blood.

Germline V gives CDR1 SGHVS, CDR2 FQNEAQ. CDR3 length: 14 residues. V was trimmed by 5 bases and J by 6 bases, leaving 15 bases between them. A few counts support this clonotype. Its antigen is not identified. The chain has TRBV7-8 and TRBJ2-3, with D unresolved. Material for sequencing was blood, either unsorted or a sorted T cell fraction (not recorded which). The sequence derives from a male donor with ankylosing spondylitis. The CDR3 sequence: CASSARYAQDTQYF. The CDR3 region has the DNA TGTGCCAGCAGCGCACGGTATGCACAGGATACGCAGTATTTT. Variable domain in full (rest from reference TRBV7-8 and TRBJ2-3): GAGVSQSPRYKVAKRGQDVALRCDPISGHVSLFWYQQALGQGPEFLTYFQNEAQLDKSGLPSDRFFAERPEGSVSTLKIQRTQQEDSAVYLCASSARYAQDTQYFGPGTRLTVL.